Detailed here is one TCR beta chain. The table lists this clone with a few counts. Its antigen is still unknown. It has no much larger one-base neighbor in the sample; base qualities were not kept. Libraries were built with the immunoSEQ multiplex PCR assay. RNA was extracted from all samples and reverse transcribed into cDNA, which served as template for TCR sequencing. First-strand cDNA was synthesized with SuperScript III using a 2:1 mix of oligo-dT and random hexamers. A synthetic immune receptor repertoire was used to gauge amplification bias, and whatever bias remained was removed computationally. On the authors' methods: Raw reads were preprocessed to remove errors, and CDR3 was defined by IMGT conventions from the conserved cysteine to phenylalanine. Clonality was computed by normalizing Shannon entropy by log2 of the number of productive unique TCRs and subtracting the result from 1. Whether each scalp clone was CD4 or CD8 was inferred by checking scalp TCRbeta sequences against the CD4 and CD8 repertoires from sorted blood. TCRdb retrieved this table from immuneACCESS and kept in-frame rearrangements only. Not all clones are present; in checked studies, unresolved V genes account for under half, and no reason is known for the remainder. D and trimming come from the DNA, and the V and J calls and clone size come from that table. The sample yields hundreds of thousands of clones; around 67% were counted once. The top ten clonotypes cover more than 0.95% of the sample.

This specimen comes from a study of CD8+ T cells in alopecia areata (dated by TCRdb to the late 2010s). A note on the overall study: The treated patients took part in an open-label pilot trial in which moderate-to-severe alopecia areata was treated with oral tofacitinib at 5 to 10 mg twice daily. Patients received tofacitinib for 6 to 18 months and were then followed off drug for 6 months to check for delayed response and recurrence. The study used high-throughput TCRbeta sequencing to examine T cell clonal expansion in alopecia areata, in both the C3H/HeJ mouse model and human patients. In humans, TCRbeta sequencing was performed on scalp tissue and on sorted CD4+ and CD8+ peripheral blood T cells from healthy controls and from patients with patchy or totalis/universalis alopecia areata. Patients on tofacitinib were biopsied at baseline and after 4 and 24 weeks of treatment, and several of the patients also had a later scalp biopsy. Scalp clonality was compared across normal scalp (n=4), patchy alopecia areata scalp (n=8), and alopecia totalis/universalis scalp (n=8). RNA came from the PAXgene miRNA kit for fixed scalp, the miRNeasy kit for PBMCs, and the RNeasy kit for mouse skin. Amplification of TCRbeta CDR3 regions was done by immunoSEQ multiplex PCR using 35 Vbeta forward primers and 13 Jbeta reverse primers. The research as a whole found: Shared TCR sequences between patients were less evident than in mice, which may be partly attributable to HLA diversity in the patient population. Higher clonality and more expanded CD8+ clones were observed in lesional scalp than in normal scalp, particularly in alopecia totalis/universalis, a finding suggestive of antigenic drive. Unlike mouse skin, where gammadelta T cells dominate, normal human skin contains resident alphabeta T cells that get sequenced too, which complicates analysis of the scalp TCR repertoire.

The meaning of the sample's time point label: baseline before oral tofacitinib. Lesional scalp punch biopsies and peripheral blood were collected from alopecia areata patients. PBMCs were isolated by density centrifugation and stained for CD3, CD4 and CD8, and CD4+ and CD8+ T cells were sorted on a FACSAria. The source was CD4+ T cells sorted from blood, collected at week 0. This receptor was identified in a human donor with alopecia areata.

The CDR3 corresponds to CAWNRGGAETQYF. The bases are TGTGCCTGGAATCGCGGGGGGGCGGAGACCCAGTACTTC. The receptor chain draws on TRBV30 and TRBJ2-5, and 9 junctional nucleotides match TRBD2. The CDR3 spans 13 residues, from the cysteine through the phenylalanine. Only the CDR3 DNA is retained, 39 bases long and in frame from the first base. Sequences GTSNPN (CDR1) and SVGIG (CDR2) are obtained from the germline V gene (reference sequence). Unmatched junction bases come to 5, with V trimmed by 4 bases and J by 5 bases.